Described below is a single TCR beta chain sequence and its context. Its antigen is as yet unknown. PCR was performed a second time for about 7 to 12 cycles using a sample-barcoded 5' primer and a J-beta primer mix. TCRdb reanalysed the 5' RACE reads using MiXCR and keeps one entry per CDR3 protein. The sample records hundreds of thousands of distinct CDR3 sequences, about 20% being singletons. This sample was taken from a study of blood T cells in healthy people across ages. In the study overall: Per every two T cells, about one barcoded beta molecule was captured by template switching.

General study results and limits: Observed TCR beta diversity per million T cells went down as age went up. This fall followed a roughly linear course with age.

Every sample gave at least 5.5 micrograms of total RNA when it was extracted. Trimming stripped 3 bases from V and 2 bases from J, with 10 bases between. Germline values: CDR1 DFQATT, CDR2 SNEGSKA (reference sequence). This CDR3 contains 13 residues. The sequenced sample consisted of blood. The V gene is TRBV20-1, the J gene TRBJ1-2, with unresolved D. The TCR comes from a man between 65 and 85 years old in good health. CDR3 sequence reads: CSASSNMNYGYTF. The CDR3 DNA reads as TGCAGTGCTAGCTCCAACATGAACTATGGCTACACCTTC.